These 13 T cell receptor beta chains came from one sample sequenced in a study of CD8 T cells in Susac syndrome. Reverse transcription used roughly 0.45 to 1 ug RNA and random hexamers. MiXCR, run by TCRdb on the immunoSEQ multiplex PCR reads, gives a single entry per CDR3 protein. The sample yields 250,000 to 300,000 distinct CDR3 sequences, 85% seen once. The material sequenced was CD8+ T cells from PBMCs. The receptors here all came from a human donor with multiple sclerosis.

The J gene is TRBJ1-1, the V gene TRBV6-5; D gene uncertain. The germline gives CDR1 MNHEY, CDR2 SVGAGI. Trimming took off 8 bases at V and 0 bases at J, with 10 bases between the two ends. The CDR3 spans 13 residues. The CDR3 spells CASGSSLNTEAFF. CDR3 nucleotides: TGTGCCAGCGGGTCAAGTTTGAACACTGAAGCTTTCTTT.

The rearrangement uses TRBV6-5 and TRBJ2-7; perhaps TRBD2 as D (5 bases). Germline lookup yields CDR1 MNHEY and CDR2 SVGAGI. Trimming removed 4 bases at V and 2 bases at J, with 18 bases between. The CDR3 has 16 amino acids. The CDR3 DNA reads TGTGCCAGCAGTTGGGCCCCCAGCGGAGGCACCTACGAGCAGTACTTC. As protein: CASSWAPSGGTYEQYF.

The rearrangement joins TRBV10-2 to TRBJ2-3, with D hard to call. The germline V gene has CDR1 WSHSY and CDR2 SAAADI. Trimming shortened V by 2 bases and J by 2 bases, and 5 bases separated the two germline ends. The CDR3 totals 13 residues. For the CDR3, the DNA is TGCGCCAGCAGTGAGGGGGACACAGATACGCAGTATTTT. It yields the protein CASSEGDTDTQYF.

This sequence joins TRBV3-1 and TRBJ1-5; the D is unclear. Germline V gene data show CDR1 as LGHDT and CDR2 as YNNKEL (reference sequence). The CDR3 totals 15 residues. Trimming stripped 0 bases from V and 1 base from J, with 7 bases between. CDR3 sequence (DNA): TGTGCCAGCAGCCAAGACCCAGTGAGCAATCAGCCCCAGCATTTT. It yields the protein CASSQDPVSNQPQHF.

The chain carries TRBV4-1 and TRBJ1-5; the D is unclear. This CDR3 region has 16 residues. Germline V gene data show CDR1 as MGHRA and CDR2 as YSYEKL. V lost 0 bases to trimming and J lost 3 bases, with 12 bases between them. As DNA, the CDR3 is TGCGCCAGCAGCCAAGAGGGAGGGAATTTCAATCAGCCCCAGCATTTT. Translating it yields CASSQEGGNFNQPQHF.

This chain connects TRBV5-6 to TRBJ2-7; no clear D gene. This CDR3 comprises 16 residues. Germline assignment: CDR1 SGHDT and CDR2 YYEEEE. Between the trimmed V and J ends, which lost 5 bases and 6 bases, there was a span of 24 bases. The CDR3 bases are TGTGCCAGCAGGCGCCACGTAGTCACTTACCCCGGCGAGCAGTACTTC. Translation: CASRRHVVTYPGEQYF.

The chain carries TRBV7-9 and TRBJ2-1; 9 bases fit TRBD2. The CDR3 has 15 amino acids. V was pared by 2 bases and J by 4 bases, with 3 bases of the junction left unmatched. Germline lookup yields CDR1 SEHNR and CDR2 FQNEAQ (reference sequence). The CDR3 loop reads CASSLRTSDYNEQFF. The DNA of the CDR3 is TGTGCCAGCAGCTTACGGACTAGCGATTACAATGAGCAGTTCTTC.

This clonotype came up once. The genes are TRBV4-3 and TRBJ2-1; 7 positions agree with TRBD2. The CDR3 is made up of 16 amino acids. Germline CDR1 and CDR2: LGHNA and YSLEER. V shed 1 base and J 5 bases; nucleotides not matched to a gene: 8. CDR3 nucleotide sequence: TGCGCCAGCAGCCAAGTTAATCCTAGCGGACACAATGAGCAGTTCTTC. Encoded protein: CASSQVNPSGHNEQFF.

The CDR3 loop is CSARTVGDYNEQFF. CDR3 sequence (DNA): TGCAGTGCCCGGACGGTGGGGGACTACAATGAGCAGTTCTTC. The chain uses TRBV20-1 and TRBJ2-1; D might be TRBD1 or TRBD2, each matching 5 bases. This CDR3 comprises 14 residues. Per the germline V gene, CDR1 is DFQATT and CDR2 is SNEGSKA (reference sequence). Trimming pared 6 bases from V and 3 bases from J, leaving 15 bases between.

The gene calls are TRBV28 and TRBJ2-1, with TRBD2 matching 14 bases. The CDR3 runs to 18 residues. Germline-derived CDR1 and CDR2 are MDHEN and SYDVKM. The junction had 8 bases not matched to a gene; V was cut back by 5 bases and J by 2 bases. This CDR3 is CASSLRRLAGGPYNEQFF. The CDR3 nucleotides read TGTGCCAGCAGTCTCCGGAGACTAGCGGGAGGGCCCTACAATGAGCAGTTCTTC. Full variable domain (rest looked up from reference TRBV28 and TRBJ2-1): DVKVTQSSRYLVKRTGEKVFLECVQDMDHENMFWYRQDPGLGLRLIYFSYDVKMKEKGDIPEGYSVSREKKERFSLILESASTNQTSMYLCASSLRRLAGGPYNEQFFGPGTRLTVL.

The chain uses TRBV7-2 and TRBJ2-3; D may match TRBD1 or TRBD2 (5 bases each). Trimming shortened V by 3 bases and J by 4 bases, and 11 bases separated the two germline ends. The CDR3 sequence is 14 residues long. CDR1 SGHTA and CDR2 FQGNSA come from the germline V gene. In DNA form, the CDR3 reads TGTGCCAGCAGCTTGGGGACGGGCTCAGATACGCAGTATTTT. This gives the protein CASSLGTGSDTQYF.

The J gene is TRBJ2-1, the V gene TRBV7-6; D unclear. Trimming shortened V by 0 bases and J by 2 bases, and 17 bases separated the two germline ends. In germline, CDR1 is SGHVS, CDR2 FNYEAQ. This CDR3 has 18 amino acids. CDR3 DNA sequence: TGTGCCAGCAGCTTAGCGATGGGGTTGTCGCGCACCTACAATGAGCAGTTCTTC. Protein: CASSLAMGLSRTYNEQFF.

CDR3 nucleotide sequence: TGTGCCAGCAGCTTTCGGCTAGCGGGAGCAGATGAGCAGTTCTTC. It codes for CASSFRLAGADEQFF. The chain joins TRBV11-1 to TRBJ2-1, with TRBD2 matching 10 bases. Germline assignment: CDR1 SGHAT and CDR2 FQDESV (reference sequence). This CDR3 has 15 residues. The junction had 7 bases not matched to a gene; V was cut back by 3 bases and J by 8 bases. The full variable domain, in which reference TRBV11-1 and TRBJ2-1 provide the parts outside the CDR3, is EAEVAQSPRYKITEKSQAVAFWCDPISGHATLYWYRQILGQGPELLVQFQDESVVDDSQLPKDRFSAERLKGVDSTLKIQPAELGDSAMYLCASSFRLAGADEQFFGPGTRLTVL.